This T cell receptor beta chain came from a study of CD8 T cells in Susac syndrome. Study outcomes and limitations: Total CD8+ and CD8+ TEMRA repertoires contained over 15 and five Susac-specific public clones, respectively.

Concerning this clonotype itself: Antigen specificity is unknown.

Germline loops: CDR1 SEHNR, CDR2 FQNEAQ (reference sequence). This CDR3 region has 14 residues. J lost 8 bases, V lost 4 bases, and 8 bases had no gene match. Sequencing of TCR beta drew on CD8+ and CD4+ T cells from blood. Reverse transcription of about 0.5 to 1 ug RNA was carried out with random hexamers. TCRdb re-analysed the immunoSEQ multiplex PCR reads in MiXCR, keeping a single row per CDR3 protein. The sample records 150,000 to 200,000 distinct CDR3 sequences, over 90% being singletons. The chain is built from TRBV7-9 and TRBJ2-1, with 7 bases lining up with TRBD2. The receptor was derived from a human donor with Susac syndrome. The sequencing input was CD8+ T cells from PBMCs. The CDR3: CASSSVKGGHEQFF. The CDR3 DNA reads as TGTGCCAGCAGCTCAGTCAAGGGAGGGCATGAGCAGTTCTTC.